These 10 T cell receptor beta chains were all obtained from the same sample, sequenced in a study of T cell responses to AZD1222 COVID-19 vaccine. Sequenced by immunoSEQ multiplex PCR; TCRdb stores in-frame clones only, minus some. The sample consists of over 150,000 clones, approximately 90% of them appearing once. Source: peripheral blood, taken on day 0 of AZD1222 vaccination. The source is an adult in good health.

Here the CDR3 DNA reads TGTGCCAGCAGTTTTAATGCTCTAAGGGGCAATCAGCCCCAGCATTTT. This codes for CASSFNALRGNQPQHF. The chain uses TRBV28 and TRBJ1-5; no reliable D call. The germline V and J ends were trimmed by 3 bases and 2 bases, with 14 bases remaining between them. The length of the CDR3 is 16 residues. From germline, CDR1 is MDHEN and CDR2 SYDVKM.

V is TRBV10-1 and J is TRBJ1-4; no clear D. Trimming removed 1 base at V and 0 bases at J, with 18 bases between. CDR1 and CDR2 from the germline V gene are WNHNN and SYGVQD (reference sequence). CDR3 size: 19 residues. As DNA, the CDR3 is TGCGCCAGCAGTGAGTTTATTCGTGGATCCGACACAACTAATGAAAAACTGTTTTTT. Translated: CASSEFIRGSDTTNEKLFF.

The rearrangement uses TRBV2 and TRBJ1-6; 8 bases map to TRBD1. CDR1 SNHLY and CDR2 FYNNEI come from the germline V gene. Trimming cost V 7 bases and J 7 bases; bases outside gene matches: 6. CDR3 length equals 14 residues. CDR3 protein: CASTVTGDNSPLHF. CDR3 coding DNA: TGTGCCAGCACCGTGACAGGGGACAATTCACCCCTCCACTTT.

This clone has a handful of counts. The V gene is TRBV27, the J gene TRBJ1-3; a possible D gene is TRBD1 (5 bases). Trimming stripped 3 bases from V and 4 bases from J, with 10 bases between. The CDR3 runs to 14 residues. Germline V gives CDR1 MNHEY, CDR2 SMNVEV (reference sequence). The CDR3 DNA reads TGTGCCAGCAGTTTTGCAGGGTTCGGAAACACCATATATTTT. Translating it yields CASSFAGFGNTIYF.

This chain connects TRBV6-5 to TRBJ1-2; the D gene is possibly TRBD1 (6 bases). The germline V and J ends were trimmed by 2 bases and 8 bases, with 12 bases remaining between them. From germline, CDR1 is MNHEY and CDR2 SVGAGI. CDR3 size: 13 residues. Written as DNA, the CDR3 is TGTGCCAGCAGTTACCGACAGGCTGGAGGCTACACCTTC. Translation: CASSYRQAGGYTF.

This clone was counted a single time. The chain combines TRBV3-1 (or the pseudogene TRBV3-2) with TRBJ2-6; 9 bases line up with TRBD1. Germline CDR1 LGHDT, CDR2 YNNKEL (reference sequence). Trimming took 4 bases from V and 1 from J; bases not matched to a gene: 8. There are 18 residues in the CDR3. This CDR3 reads CASSPPTGGGSGANVLTF. As DNA, the CDR3 is TGTGCCAGCAGCCCCCCGACAGGGGGAGGGTCTGGGGCCAACGTCCTGACTTTC.

This chain uses TRBV6-6 with TRBJ2-1; 8 nucleotides match TRBD2. The J segment lost 7 bases and the V segment lost 5 bases, leaving 22 bases of the junction unmatched. CDR1 is MNHNY and CDR2 is SVGAGI in the germline V gene (reference sequence). The CDR3 spans 19 residues. CDR3 DNA sequence: TGTGCCAGCAGTCGAGACTTTTTAGCGGGGTCCTCCCCAACTAATGAGCAGTTCTTC. It is translated as CASSRDFLAGSSPTNEQFF.

The rearrangement joins TRBV29-1 to TRBJ2-3; 7 bases align to TRBD2. The V segment lost 0 bases and the J segment 4 bases; nucleotides outside the gene matches: 7. The CDR3 is 15 amino acids. The germline gives CDR1 SQVTM, CDR2 ANQGSEA. The CDR3 DNA reads TGCAGCGTTGAAGATCTAGGACTAGTAGCAGATACGCAGTATTTT. Its protein product is CSVEDLGLVADTQYF.

This sequence joins TRBV7-9 and TRBJ2-1; possible D gene TRBD2, 5 bases. The CDR3 is 16 residues long. V lost 3 bases and J 6 bases, leaving 18 bases between the germline ends. Germline CDR1 and CDR2: SEHNR and FQNEAQ (reference sequence). As DNA, the CDR3 is TGTGCCAGCAGCTTCGAGCCTAGCAGGACTGGCAATGAGCAGTTCTTC. As protein: CASSFEPSRTGNEQFF.

This chain connects TRBV30 to TRBJ1-2, with TRBD1 matching 9 bases. The V gene end was trimmed by 4 bases and the J gene end by 3 bases; junction bases not matched to a gene: 6. CDR3 length: 14 amino acids. Germline lookup yields CDR1 GTSNPN and CDR2 SVGIG (reference sequence). Here the CDR3 DNA reads TGTGCCTGGAAGGGGACAGGGAATTACTATGGCTACACCTTC. It translates to CAWKGTGNYYGYTF.